Following are 5 T cell receptor beta chains from one sample sequenced in a study of cytomegalovirus exposure and HLA in healthy donors. The PCR contained 60 Vbeta and 13 Jbeta primers. Method: immunoSEQ multiplex PCR; TCRdb's copy keeps in-frame clones and lacks some. The profile covers 170,000 or so clones, with 80% appearing a single time and 4.5% to 6% taken by the ten largest. The sample consisted of PBMCs. The receptors shown here come from a man aged 40-49 years in good health and CMV-seronegative.

Worth noting for this clone: One end of the junction does not line up with germline, which may come from a read error. Different DNA sequences within this sample yield the same CDR3. The chain employs TRBV9 and TRBJ1-1; D not resolved. CDR1 is SGDLS, CDR2 YYNGEE, per germline. There are 15 residues in the CDR3. The CDR3 DNA reads TGTGCCAGCAGCGTGGGCCAGTCCACTGGTACTGAGGCTTTCTTT. Translating it yields CASSVGQSTGTEAFF. Full variable domain (outside the CDR3, taken from reference TRBV9 and TRBJ1-1): DSGVTQTPKHLITATGQRVTLRCSPRSGDLSVYWYQQSLDQGLQFLIQYYNGEERAKGNILERFSAQQFPDLHSELNLSSLELGDSALYFCASSVGQSTGTEAFFGQGTRLTVV.

The genes are TRBV18 and TRBJ2-1, with 8 bases that match TRBD1. This CDR3 contains 15 residues. Germline values: CDR1 KGHSH, CDR2 LQKENI. Trimming took 1 base from V and 3 from J; bases not matched to a gene: 2. CDR3 DNA sequence: TGTGCCAGCTCACCACAGACAGGGGTCTACAATGAGCAGTTCTTC. Translating it yields CASSPQTGVYNEQFF. Using reference TRBV18 and TRBJ2-1 for the parts outside the CDR3, the full variable domain is NAGVMQNPRHLVRRRGQEARLRCSPMKGHSHVYWYRQLPEEGLKFMVYLQKENIIDESGMPKERFSAEFPKEGPSILRIQQVVRGDSAAYFCASSPQTGVYNEQFFGPGTRLTVL.

The genes are TRBV6-5 and TRBJ2-7, with D possibly being TRBD1 (5 bases). The CDR3 contains 15 residues. Germline V gene data show CDR1 as MNHEY and CDR2 as SVGAGI. Trimming shortened V by 2 bases and J by 5 bases, and 16 bases separated the two germline ends. CDR3 residues: CASSYRSGLRDEQYF. For the CDR3, the DNA is TGTGCCAGCAGTTACAGATCTGGGCTCAGGGACGAGCAGTACTTC.

This clone was recorded only once. V usage is TRBV6-5 and J usage is TRBJ2-1, with TRBD1 matching 7 bases. This CDR3 region has 16 residues. The germline V gene has CDR1 MNHEY and CDR2 SVGAGI. The V and J ends lost 2 bases and 0 bases, in that order; junction bases with no gene match: 4. The CDR3 DNA reads as TGTGCCAGCAGTTACCAGACAGGGAGCTCCTACAATGAGCAGTTCTTC. Translating it yields CASSYQTGSSYNEQFF.

The rearrangement joins TRBV18 to TRBJ2-5; no clear D gene. V was shortened by 2 bases and J by 3 bases, with 4 bases between the two germline ends. The length of the CDR3 is 12 residues. The V gene's germline CDR1 is KGHSH and CDR2 LQKENI. Here the CDR3 DNA reads TGTGCCAGCTCACCATATAAAGAGACCCAGTACTTC. Its protein is CASSPYKETQYF.